The text below deals with one TCR beta chain. This record comes from a study of blood T cell repertoires in COVID-19. Across the whole study: In each case, the material was cDNA or gDNA derived from T cells, B-cell-depleted T cells, or PBMCs.

Germline-derived CDR1 and CDR2 are LNHDA and SQIVND (reference sequence). The trim removed 6 bases at V and 2 bases at J, leaving 7 bases unmatched. The CDR3 has 15 amino acids. Measured with immunoSEQ multiplex PCR; TCRdb has only the in-frame clones, and not every one. The sample shows roughly 220,000 clones, 80% to 85% of them seen only once. Sequencing used peripheral blood. This chain uses TRBV19 with TRBJ2-7; 10 bases map to TRBD1. The TCR sequence derives from a man younger than 45 with active or convalescent COVID-19. CDR3 sequence (DNA): TGTGCCAGTAGAGCGTCGGGACAGGGGCCCTACGAGCAGTACTTC. Its protein product is CASRASGQGPYEQYF.